The entry that follows covers one TCR beta chain sequence. A read error may explain this, as a much larger clone is one base away. The sample comes from a study of blood T cells in healthy people across ages. With a J-beta primer mix and a sample-barcoded 5' primer, a second PCR ran about 7 to 12 cycles. TCRdb independently ran MiXCR on the 5' RACE reads; one entry per CDR3 protein. Among over 600,000 distinct CDR3 sequences listed, just over 55% were seen once. CDR1 and CDR2 (germline): SGHAT, FQDESV (reference sequence). The CDR3 is 14 amino acids. There were healthy Caucasian individuals from Russia, aged roughly 6 to 90, serving as donors.

The clonotype comes from a man in his forties in good health. Source material: blood. This chain links TRBV11-1 with TRBJ2-1; D remains unclear. The J call may be wrong; the DNA end is better matched by TRBJ2-7. The CDR3 protein is CASRAGASSDEQYF. CDR3 DNA sequence: TGTGCCAGCAGGGCAGGCGCCAGCTCCGACGAGCAGTACTTC.